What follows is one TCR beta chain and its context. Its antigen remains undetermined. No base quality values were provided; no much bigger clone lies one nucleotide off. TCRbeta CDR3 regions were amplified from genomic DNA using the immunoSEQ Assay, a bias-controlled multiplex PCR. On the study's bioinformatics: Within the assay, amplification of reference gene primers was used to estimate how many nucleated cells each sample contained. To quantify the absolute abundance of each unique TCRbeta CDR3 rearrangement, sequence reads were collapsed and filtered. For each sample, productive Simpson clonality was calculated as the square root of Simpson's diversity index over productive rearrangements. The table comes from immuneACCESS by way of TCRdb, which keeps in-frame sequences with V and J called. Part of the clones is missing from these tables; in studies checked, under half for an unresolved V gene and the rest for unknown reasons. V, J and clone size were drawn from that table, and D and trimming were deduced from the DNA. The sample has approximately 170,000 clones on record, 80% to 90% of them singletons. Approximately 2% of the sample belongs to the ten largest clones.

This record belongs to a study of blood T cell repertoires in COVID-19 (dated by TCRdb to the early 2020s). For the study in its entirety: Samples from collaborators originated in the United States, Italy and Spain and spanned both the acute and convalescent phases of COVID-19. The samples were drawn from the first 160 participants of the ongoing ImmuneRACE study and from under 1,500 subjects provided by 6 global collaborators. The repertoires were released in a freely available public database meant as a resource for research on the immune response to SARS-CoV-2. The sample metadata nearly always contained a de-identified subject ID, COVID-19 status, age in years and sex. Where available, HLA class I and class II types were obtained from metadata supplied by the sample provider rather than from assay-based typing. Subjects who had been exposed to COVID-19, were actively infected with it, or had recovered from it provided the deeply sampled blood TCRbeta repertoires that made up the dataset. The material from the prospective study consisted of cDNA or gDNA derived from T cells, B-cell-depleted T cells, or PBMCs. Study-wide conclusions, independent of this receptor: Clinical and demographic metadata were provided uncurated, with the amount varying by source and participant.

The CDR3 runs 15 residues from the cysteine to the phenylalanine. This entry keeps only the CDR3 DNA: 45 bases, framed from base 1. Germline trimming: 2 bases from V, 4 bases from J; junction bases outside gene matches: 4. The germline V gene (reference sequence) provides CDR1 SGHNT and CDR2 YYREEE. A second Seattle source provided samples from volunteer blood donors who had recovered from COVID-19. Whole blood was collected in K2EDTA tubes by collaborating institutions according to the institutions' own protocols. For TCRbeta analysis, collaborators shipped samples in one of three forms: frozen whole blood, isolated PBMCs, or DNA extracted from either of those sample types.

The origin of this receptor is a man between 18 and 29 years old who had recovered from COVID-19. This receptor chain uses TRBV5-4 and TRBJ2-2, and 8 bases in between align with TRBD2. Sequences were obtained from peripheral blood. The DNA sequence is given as TGTGCCAGCAGCTTAGCGGGAGTGGTCACCGGGGAGCTGTTTTTT. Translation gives CASSLAGVVTGELFF.